This T cell receptor (beta chain) was identified during a study of graft-versus-host responses after intestinal transplantation. Turning to this clone: Its target is unknown.

Assay: immunoSEQ multiplex PCR; the TCRdb copy retains only in-frame clones and omits some. Of some 96,000 clones in the sample, about nine tenths were seen once. The CDR3 consists of 14 residues. V lost 4 bases to trimming and J lost 5 bases, with 14 bases between them. The germline gives CDR1 ENHRY, CDR2 SYGVKD. Study-level results: Researchers found GvH clones in recipient marrow, and some showed up first in ileum or blood.

The specimen comprised PBMCs, sampled 450 to 480 days after intestinal transplant. The gene calls are TRBV10-3 and TRBJ2-5; D may be TRBD2 (6 bases). The source is a human patient who received an intestinal transplant, so some T cells may come from the graft donor. This CDR3 is CAISGGGAGETQYF. The CDR3 DNA reads TGTGCCATCAGTGGAGGAGGGGCCGGGGAGACCCAGTACTTC.